Below are 28 T cell receptor beta chains sequenced from a single sample in a study of blood T cell repertoires in COVID-19 (dated by TCRdb to 2018 to 2020). Library generation was performed with the immunoSEQ multiplex PCR assay. Entries here come from immuneACCESS through TCRdb and include only in-frame sequences with V and J called. Some clones fail to appear in such tables; in the studies checked, an unresolved V gene covers under half of the shortfall, and the cause of the remainder is unknown. The sample table records more than 250,000 clones; over 80% of these occur just once. The ten biggest clones cover approximately 6.5% of the sample. The sample consisted of peripheral blood. These TCRs come from a woman aged 45-65 years with COVID-19, enrolled during active disease.

This clone was found once. This chain connects TRBV3-1 (or the pseudogene TRBV3-2) to TRBJ1-5; perhaps TRBD1 as D (5 bases). Germline loops: CDR1 LGHDT, CDR2 YNNKEL (reference sequence). This CDR3 contains 14 residues. V was trimmed by 1 base and J by 5 bases, leaving 9 bases between them. CDR3 DNA sequence: TGTGCCAGCAGCCAAGGCTGGGGGGATCAGCCCCAGCATTTT. Protein: CASSQGWGDQPQHF.

The rearrangement uses TRBV29-1 and TRBJ1-1; TRBD1 aligns across 8 bases. CDR3 length: 12 residues. The ends lost 6 bases at V and 4 bases at J; junction bases unmatched: 4. Germline V CDR1 and CDR2: SQVTM, ANQGSEA. This CDR3 is CSVRRGLTEAFF. The CDR3 bases are TGCAGCGTCCGCAGGGGGCTCACTGAAGCTTTCTTT.

This chain joins TRBV5-1 and TRBJ2-3, with 10 bases aligning to TRBD2. CDR3 length: 16 residues. V lost 4 bases to trimming and J lost 3 bases; unmatched junction nucleotides: 8. Germline CDR1 SGHRS, CDR2 YFSETQ. The CDR3 sequence is CASSTRLAGTTDTQYF. For the CDR3, the DNA is TGCGCCAGCAGCACAAGACTAGCGGGTACTACAGATACGCAGTATTTT.

CDR3 DNA: TGTGCCAGCAGCTTTTGGGTCGCTAATAGCGGCGTCTACGAGCAGTACTTC. Its protein product is CASSFWVANSGVYEQYF. The chain joins TRBV5-6 to TRBJ2-7; tentative D call: TRBD2 (6 bases). Germline V gives CDR1 SGHDT, CDR2 YYEEEE. The CDR3 sequence is 17 residues long. Trimming removed 2 bases at V and 3 bases at J, with 21 bases between.

The V and J genes are TRBV4-2 and TRBJ2-1; tentative D call: TRBD1 (5 bases). This CDR3 is 12 amino acids long. The germline V gene has CDR1 LGHNA and CDR2 YNFKEQ. V shed 0 bases and J shed 10 bases, with 7 bases lying between them. Here the CDR3 DNA reads TGTGCCAGCAGCCAAGAAAGGGGCGAGCAGTTCTTC. Translating gives CASSQERGEQFF.

The chain couples TRBV5-1 to TRBJ2-1, with TRBD1 matching over 10 bases. The CDR3 is 14 amino acids. CDR1 SGHRS and CDR2 YFSETQ come from the germline V gene. V lost 5 bases and J lost 7; bases outside the gene matches: 6. The DNA of the CDR3 is TGCGCCAGCAGGGCCGGGACAGGGGTAAATGAGCAGTTCTTC. Encoded protein: CASRAGTGVNEQFF. Together with reference TRBV5-1 and TRBJ2-1, the CDR3 gives the full variable domain: KAGVTQTPRYLIKTRGQQVTLSCSPISGHRSVSWYQQTPGQGLQFLFEYFSETQRNKGNFPGRFSGRQFSNSRSEMNVSTLELGDSALYLCASRAGTGVNEQFFGPGTRLTVL.

The chain joins TRBV9 to TRBJ2-3; D may be TRBD2 (6 bases). The V end lost 4 bases, the J end lost 2 bases, and 17 bases lay between the germline ends. CDR3 size: 16 residues. Germline-derived CDR1 and CDR2 are SGDLS and YYNGEE. The DNA for the CDR3 is TGTGCCAGCAGCTTTTTGGGGGTAGCGGCCACAGATACGCAGTATTTT. It codes for CASSFLGVAATDTQYF.

This chain joins TRBV29-1 and TRBJ2-1; the match to TRBD2 covers 13 bases. This CDR3 has 16 residues. V was clipped by 5 bases and J by 5 bases; unmatched bases: 9. Germline V gene lookup returns CDR1 SQVTM and CDR2 ANQGSEA. This CDR3 is CSVSGTSGELNNEQFF. The CDR3 DNA follows: TGCAGCGTTTCCGGGACTAGCGGGGAACTTAACAATGAGCAGTTCTTC.

The J gene is TRBJ2-1, the V gene TRBV6-5, with a tentative D call TRBD2 (7 bases). This CDR3 comprises 14 residues. CDR1 MNHEY and CDR2 SVGAGI come from the germline V gene. V shed 3 bases and J shed 6 bases, with 12 bases lying between them. Written as DNA, the CDR3 is TGTGCCAGCAGTTATTCCCGGGGGGCCAATGAGCAGTTCTTC. It translates to CASSYSRGANEQFF.

The chain combines TRBV7-8 with TRBJ2-7; TRBD2 matches at 13 bases. This CDR3 region has 20 residues. The V gene's germline CDR1 is SGHVS and CDR2 FQNEAQ. With 0 bases clipped from V and 2 bases from J, the junction kept 13 bases outside the gene matches. In nucleotides, the CDR3 is TGTGCCAGCAGCTTAGCAGAAGTGGCACTAGCGGGAGGGCCTGCCTACGAGCAGTACTTC. Its protein is CASSLAEVALAGGPAYEQYF.

The CDR3 DNA reads as TGTGCCAGTAGTCCCGTCGCAGGGGGTGATTACGAGCAGTACTTC. Its translation: CASSPVAGGDYEQYF. This chain links TRBV19 with TRBJ2-7; TRBD1 agrees at 7 bases. Germline CDR1 reads LNHDA; CDR2 reads SQIVND (reference sequence). After removal of 5 bases from V and 4 bases from J, the junction contained 11 bases not matched to a gene. CDR3 length: 15 residues. Filled out from reference TRBV19 and TRBJ2-7, the complete variable domain reads DGGITQSPKYLFRKEGQNVTLSCEQNLNHDAMYWYRQDPGQGLRLIYYSQIVNDFQKGDIAEGYSVSREKKESFPLTVTSAQKNPTAFYLCASSPVAGGDYEQYFGPGTRLTVT.

This chain connects TRBV10-1 to TRBJ2-1, with TRBD1 as a possible D gene (6 bases). CDR1 and CDR2 from the germline V gene are WNHNN and SYGVQD (reference sequence). The V end was cut by 3 bases, the J end by 9 bases, with 15 bases between. The CDR3 contains 14 residues. CDR3 nucleotide sequence: TGCGCCAGCAGTGAACAGGGAACTCCTCCTGAGCAGTTCTTC. Encoded protein: CASSEQGTPPEQFF.

The V gene is TRBV6-5, the J gene TRBJ1-1; 7 nucleotides line up with TRBD1. Germline V CDR1 and CDR2: MNHEY, SVGAGI. The CDR3 sequence is 16 residues long. V trimming: 0 bases; J trimming: 0 bases; junction bases outside the gene matches: 4. The DNA of the CDR3 is TGTGCCAGCAGTTACTCGGGACAGAGGATGAACACTGAAGCTTTCTTT. Its translation: CASSYSGQRMNTEAFF.

This sequence joins TRBV10-1 and TRBJ2-1; 12 bases agree with TRBD2. CDR1 WNHNN and CDR2 SYGVQD come from the germline V gene (reference sequence). The CDR3 is made up of 15 amino acids. The ends lost 5 bases at V and 3 bases at J; junction bases unmatched: 2. The CDR3 loop is CASSRTSGNYNEQFF. The CDR3 nucleotides read TGCGCCAGCAGTCGGACTAGCGGGAACTACAATGAGCAGTTCTTC.

The genes are TRBV30 and TRBJ2-5, with 12 bases fitting TRBD2. This CDR3 has 17 residues. Germline V gives CDR1 GTSNPN, CDR2 SVGIG (reference sequence). Trimming removed 2 bases from V and 5 bases from J; junction bases left unmatched: 12. The CDR3 coding sequence is TGTGCCTGGAGTACACTAGCGGGAGGAGGAAGCCGGGAGACCCAGTACTTC. Translating it yields CAWSTLAGGGSRETQYF.

J is TRBJ1-1 and V is TRBV27; 7 bases are shared with TRBD1. CDR3 length equals 14 residues. The junction had 5 bases not matched to a gene; V was cut back by 5 bases and J by 2 bases. Germline CDR1 is MNHEY and CDR2 is SMNVEV (reference sequence). As DNA, the CDR3 is TGTGCCAGCAGTCCCACAGGGGTTAACACTGAAGCTTTCTTT. It yields the protein CASSPTGVNTEAFF.

Points on this clone: This specimen includes other DNA sequences encoding the same CDR3. V is TRBV19 and J is TRBJ1-2; D is ambiguous. The CDR3 spans 13 residues. The V and J ends lost 4 bases and 1 base respectively, with 7 bases between them. Looked up from germline, CDR1 is LNHDA and CDR2 is SQIVND (reference sequence). The CDR3 here is CASSTGFNYGYTF. CDR3 DNA sequence: TGTGCCAGTAGTACGGGTTTTAACTATGGCTACACCTTC.

V gene TRBV2 combines with J gene TRBJ1-5, with D tentatively TRBD1 (6 bases). CDR1 and CDR2 from the germline V gene are SNHLY and FYNNEI. The CDR3 extends over 15 amino acids. V dropped 3 bases and J dropped 4 bases, with 13 bases sitting between them. CDR3: CASSEQSGANQPQHF. The CDR3 nucleotides are TGTGCCAGCAGTGAGCAATCAGGGGCGAATCAGCCCCAGCATTTT.

The chain combines TRBV29-1 with TRBJ2-1; tentatively, D is TRBD1 (6 bases). The V and J ends lost 4 bases and 5 bases respectively, with 12 bases between them. The CDR3 runs 13 residues. The germline gives CDR1 SQVTM, CDR2 ANQGSEA. In DNA form, the CDR3 reads TGCAGCGTTGCCCCTCGGACAGACAATGAGCAGTTCTTC. Translation: CSVAPRTDNEQFF.

The rearrangement links TRBV18 to TRBJ2-7, with a weak D call TRBD1 (5 bases). The CDR3 extends over 13 amino acids. Germline CDR1 and CDR2: KGHSH and LQKENI. With 3 bases removed from V and 3 bases from J, the gap between germline ends came to 9 bases. CDR3 sequence (DNA): TGTGCCAGCTCACCGACAGTAGGCTACGAGCAGTACTTC. Encoded protein: CASSPTVGYEQYF.

This clone turned up a few times. The DNA for the CDR3 is TGTGCCTGGAGTGTACGGGACAACTTGGGAGGCTACACCTTC. As protein: CAWSVRDNLGGYTF. The rearrangement links TRBV30 to TRBJ1-2, with a possible D match to TRBD1 (6 bases). The CDR3 length is 14 residues. The germline CDR1 and CDR2 sequences are GTSNPN and SVGIG (reference sequence). The V gene lost 0 bases and the J gene lost 8 bases, with 16 bases spanning the gap.

This chain joins TRBV27 and TRBJ1-6, with a tentative D call TRBD1 (5 bases). The CDR3 has 15 amino acids. Germline V CDR1 and CDR2: MNHEY, SMNVEV (reference sequence). Deletions cut 5 bases from V and 3 bases from J, with 11 bases between. The CDR3 bases are TGTGCCAGCAGTCCCCTCCAGGGCTATAATTCACCCCTCCACTTT. It yields the protein CASSPLQGYNSPLHF.

V usage is TRBV4-1 and J usage is TRBJ1-2, with 7 bases that match TRBD1. Trimming removed 5 bases from V and 4 bases from J; junction bases left unmatched: 10. The CDR3 totals 15 residues. CDR1 and CDR2 from the germline V gene are MGHRA and YSYEKL. CDR3 in amino acids: CASSSTKGQIYGYTF. The CDR3 bases are TGCGCCAGCAGCTCTACTAAGGGACAGATCTATGGCTACACCTTC.

The rearrangement links TRBV29-1 to TRBJ2-3, with 9 bases fitting TRBD2. After removal of 3 bases from V and 4 bases from J, the junction contained 8 bases not matched to a gene. In germline, CDR1 is SQVTM, CDR2 ANQGSEA. The CDR3 contains 15 residues. The DNA for the CDR3 is TGCAGCGTTGATTATAGCGGGAGTGAGGCAGATACGCAGTATTTT. Translation gives CSVDYSGSEADTQYF.

This chain joins TRBV6-5 and TRBJ2-1; TRBD1 is a possible D gene (6 bases). V was clipped by 6 bases and J by 5 bases, with 8 bases between them. The CDR3 is made up of 12 amino acids. Germline V gene data show CDR1 as MNHEY and CDR2 as SVGAGI. CDR3 nucleotides: TGTGCCAGCAGCCGACAGGACAATGAGCAGTTCTTC. Protein sequence: CASSRQDNEQFF.

V gene TRBV12-5 combines with J gene TRBJ1-4; 9 nucleotides align to TRBD1. CDR3 size: 15 residues. Unmatched junction bases numbered 9, after V lost 6 bases and J lost 7 bases. Germline CDR1 is LGHNT and CDR2 is FRNRAP. In DNA form, the CDR3 reads TGTGCTAGTGGCCCCCCCGGGACAGGGATTGAAAAACTGTTTTTT. It is translated as CASGPPGTGIEKLFF.

The chain carries TRBV30 and TRBJ1-2; the D gene is possibly TRBD1 (6 bases). The CDR3 is 14 amino acids. Germline CDR1 is GTSNPN and CDR2 is SVGIG (reference sequence). V was pared by 0 bases and J by 4 bases, with 12 bases between. The CDR3 region is CAWSVQQGGYGYTF. The CDR3 DNA reads as TGTGCCTGGAGTGTACAACAGGGTGGCTATGGCTACACCTTC.

This chain links TRBV2 with TRBJ2-1; weak D call: TRBD2 (6 bases). The CDR3 length is 13 residues. Per germline, CDR1 SNHLY and CDR2 FYNNEI. Trimming shortened V by 10 bases and J by 6 bases, and 16 bases separated the two germline ends. The CDR3 bases are TGTGCCAAGGAGGGGCAACGCTCCAATGAGCAGTTCTTC. Translated, it gives CAKEGQRSNEQFF.